A selection of T cell receptor beta chains follows, all from one sample in a study of T-cell reconstitution after alpha-beta-depleted transplantation in children. Using its own MiXCR run on the PCR reads, TCRdb lists one record per CDR3 protein. This table holds hundreds of thousands of distinct CDR3 sequences, around 13% found once. The material sequenced was PBMCs, taken before TCRalphabeta/CD19-depleted stem cell transplant. These receptors were collected from a girl aged 2 to 10 with congenital amegakaryocytic thrombocytopenia, due to receive a stem cell transplant. CDR3s include the opening cysteine and the closing phenylalanine or tryptophan. The order of the fields is CDR3 length, clone size, J gene, D gene, V gene, CDR3 DNA, CDR3 protein. D genes are given only for firm matches. Part of the rows lack a size; the others show once, few, many or a class for expanded clones.

len: 15
abundance: many
j_gene: TRBJ2-3
d_gene: -
v_gene: TRBV20-1
CDR3nt: TGCAGTGCTAGTCGTCGCTTAGCGATGATAGATACGCAGTATTTT
CDR3aa: CSASRRLAMIDTQYF

len: 11
abundance: -
j_gene: TRBJ2-1
d_gene: -
v_gene: TRBV30
CDR3nt: TGTGCCTGGAGTGTGAATGATGAGCAGTTCTTC
CDR3aa: CAWSVNDEQFF

len: 15
abundance: -
j_gene: TRBJ2-3
d_gene: -
v_gene: TRBV6-2/TRBV6-3
CDR3nt: TGTGCCAGCAGTCCCCGTGGGTGGGGCACAGATACGCAGTATTTT
CDR3aa: CASSPRGWGTDTQYF

len: 16
abundance: few
j_gene: TRBJ2-2
d_gene: TRBD1
v_gene: TRBV7-6
CDR3nt: TGTGCCAGCAGCTTAGTCGGCGGGACAGGGCCCGGGGAGCTGTTTTTT
CDR3aa: CASSLVGGTGPGELFF

len: 15
abundance: many
j_gene: TRBJ2-3
d_gene: -
v_gene: TRBV5-1
CDR3nt: TGCGCCAGCAGCTTGGAGGGGGACTACACAGATACGCAGTATTTT
CDR3aa: CASSLEGDYTDTQYF

len: 16
abundance: many
j_gene: TRBJ2-1
d_gene: TRBD2
v_gene: TRBV6-2/TRBV6-3
CDR3nt: TGTGCCAGCAGTTACTCGCTCGGCGGGAGTAAAGATGAGCAGTTCTTC
CDR3aa: CASSYSLGGSKDEQFF

len: 14
abundance: -
j_gene: TRBJ2-3
d_gene: -
v_gene: TRBV7-7
CDR3nt: TGTGCCAGCAGCCGAGGGGGAGGCAGAGATACGCAGTATTTT
CDR3aa: CASSRGGGRDTQYF

len: 14
abundance: -
j_gene: TRBJ2-5
d_gene: -
v_gene: TRBV10-3
CDR3nt: TGTGCCATCAGTGAGGAGCCGGTGGGGGAGACCCAGTACTTC
CDR3aa: CAISEEPVGETQYF

len: 12
abundance: -
j_gene: TRBJ1-1
d_gene: -
v_gene: TRBV20-1
CDR3nt: TGCAGTGCTAGAGGCGGACGGGTTGAAGCTTTCTTT
CDR3aa: CSARGGRVEAFF

len: 19
abundance: -
j_gene: TRBJ1-6
d_gene: -
v_gene: TRBV5-1
CDR3nt: TGCGCCAGCAGCTTGGAATTGTCTTCTCAGGCAGGCGGGAATTCACCCCTCCACTTT
CDR3aa: CASSLELSSQAGGNSPLHF

len: 14
abundance: few
j_gene: TRBJ2-7
d_gene: -
v_gene: TRBV5-1
CDR3nt: TGCGCCAGCAGCTTGTCGACAGCACCCTACGAGCAGTACTTC
CDR3aa: CASSLSTAPYEQYF

len: 14
abundance: few
j_gene: TRBJ1-1
d_gene: TRBD1
v_gene: TRBV5-1
CDR3nt: TGCGCCAGTGTTGCCGGGACAGGGAACACTGAAGCTTTCTTT
CDR3aa: CASVAGTGNTEAFF

len: 14
abundance: -
j_gene: TRBJ1-6
d_gene: TRBD1
v_gene: TRBV20-1
CDR3nt: TGCAGTGCTAGCCAGGACAGGGGGGTTTCACCCCTCCACTTT
CDR3aa: CSASQDRGVSPLHF

len: 15
abundance: many
j_gene: TRBJ1-1
d_gene: TRBD1
v_gene: TRBV11-2
CDR3nt: TGTGCCAGCAGCTTAGCCGGGACAGGGTTCGGTGAAGCTTTCTTT
CDR3aa: CASSLAGTGFGEAFF

len: 15
abundance: few
j_gene: TRBJ2-5
d_gene: TRBD2
v_gene: TRBV3-1
CDR3nt: TGTGCCAGCAGCTTCCGGGACTATAATCCCGAGACCCAGTACTTC
CDR3aa: CASSFRDYNPETQYF

len: 15
abundance: few
j_gene: TRBJ2-5
d_gene: -
v_gene: TRBV5-1
CDR3nt: TGCGCCAGCAGCTTGGCCGGGAGCGGCCAAGAGACCCAGTACTTC
CDR3aa: CASSLAGSGQETQYF

len: 15
abundance: few
j_gene: TRBJ2-7
d_gene: TRBD1
v_gene: TRBV20-1
CDR3nt: TGCTGTGCTAGAAACCGGGACAGGGGTATCCACGAGCAGTACTTC
CDR3aa: CCARNRDRGIHEQYF

len: 16
abundance: many
j_gene: TRBJ2-4
d_gene: TRBD2
v_gene: TRBV20-1
CDR3nt: TGCAGTGCTAGGGCAACTAGCGGGAGGAATCTTGACATTCAGTACTTC
CDR3aa: CSARATSGRNLDIQYF

len: 15
abundance: -
j_gene: TRBJ2-2
d_gene: -
v_gene: TRBV5-1
CDR3nt: TGCGCCAGCAGCCTTCTTTCCACGTCCCCCGGGGAGCTGTTTTTT
CDR3aa: CASSLLSTSPGELFF

len: 16
abundance: -
j_gene: TRBJ2-7
d_gene: -
v_gene: TRBV12-3/TRBV12-4
CDR3nt: TGTGCCAGCAGCCCCGGCTGGAGTCCTAGGGACGACGAGCAGTACTTC
CDR3aa: CASSPGWSPRDDEQYF

len: 16
abundance: -
j_gene: TRBJ1-6
d_gene: TRBD1
v_gene: TRBV5-1
CDR3nt: TGCGCCAGCAGCGACCCGACAGGGATCTATAATTCACCCCTCCACTTT
CDR3aa: CASSDPTGIYNSPLHF

len: 15
abundance: many
j_gene: TRBJ2-1
d_gene: TRBD2
v_gene: TRBV7-2
CDR3nt: TGTGCCAGCAGCTTAGTGGGACTAGGGTTTATTGAGCAGTTCTTC
CDR3aa: CASSLVGLGFIEQFF

len: 16
abundance: once
j_gene: TRBJ2-3
d_gene: TRBD2
v_gene: TRBV5-1
CDR3nt: TGCGCCAGCAGCTTTCTAGCGGGGATCAGCACAGATACGCAGTATTTT
CDR3aa: CASSFLAGISTDTQYF

len: 17
abundance: -
j_gene: TRBJ2-4
d_gene: -
v_gene: TRBV27
CDR3nt: TGTGCCACTGCGCCCACGAGGGGTCCCCATGCCAAAAACATTCAGTACTTC
CDR3aa: CATAPTRGPHAKNIQYF

len: 15
abundance: -
j_gene: TRBJ2-3
d_gene: TRBD2
v_gene: TRBV5-5
CDR3nt: TGTGCCAGCAGCCGAATAGCGGGAGAACAAGATACGCAGTATTTT
CDR3aa: CASSRIAGEQDTQYF

len: 16
abundance: -
j_gene: TRBJ2-1
d_gene: TRBD2
v_gene: TRBV20-1
CDR3nt: TGCAGTGCTAGGTTCTCTAGCGGGAGGGACTACAATGAGCAGTTCTTC
CDR3aa: CSARFSSGRDYNEQFF

len: 15
abundance: many
j_gene: TRBJ2-7
d_gene: -
v_gene: TRBV5-1
CDR3nt: TGCGCCAGCAGCTTGATGAACCAGACCCCCTACGAGCAGTACTTC
CDR3aa: CASSLMNQTPYEQYF

len: 14
abundance: few
j_gene: TRBJ1-2
d_gene: -
v_gene: TRBV20-1
CDR3nt: TGCAGTGCCCACAGGCGGGGGGGAGACTATGGCTACACCTTC
CDR3aa: CSAHRRGGDYGYTF

len: 13
abundance: many
j_gene: TRBJ2-7
d_gene: -
v_gene: TRBV7-6
CDR3nt: TGTGCCAGCAGCTTAGTGCCAACCAACGAGCAGTACTTC
CDR3aa: CASSLVPTNEQYF

len: 13
abundance: few
j_gene: TRBJ1-1
d_gene: TRBD1
v_gene: TRBV5-1
CDR3nt: TGCGCCAGCAGCTGGACAGGAAGGACTGAAGCTTTCTTT
CDR3aa: CASSWTGRTEAFF

len: 14
abundance: -
j_gene: TRBJ2-7
d_gene: TRBD1
v_gene: TRBV20-1
CDR3nt: TGCAGCCTAACTAGACTTGCTCAGGGGGTCGAGCAGTACTTC
CDR3aa: CSLTRLAQGVEQYF

len: 15
abundance: many
j_gene: TRBJ2-7
d_gene: -
v_gene: TRBV20-1
CDR3nt: TGCAGTGCTAGTACCGGGACGCCGGGGGTATACGAGCAGTACTTC
CDR3aa: CSASTGTPGVYEQYF